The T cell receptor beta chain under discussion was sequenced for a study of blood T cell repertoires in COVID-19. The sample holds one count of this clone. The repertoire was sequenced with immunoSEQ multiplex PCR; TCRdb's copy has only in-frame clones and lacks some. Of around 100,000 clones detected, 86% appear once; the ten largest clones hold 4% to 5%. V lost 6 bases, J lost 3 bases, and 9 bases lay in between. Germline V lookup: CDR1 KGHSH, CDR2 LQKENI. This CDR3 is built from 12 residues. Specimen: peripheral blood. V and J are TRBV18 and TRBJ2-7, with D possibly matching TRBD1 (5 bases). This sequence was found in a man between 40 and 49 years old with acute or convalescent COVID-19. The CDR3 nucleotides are TGTGCCAGCTCGTTGACAGACTACGAGCAGTACTTC. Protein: CASSLTDYEQYF. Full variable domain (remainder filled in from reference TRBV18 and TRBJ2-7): NAGVMQNPRHLVRRRGQEARLRCSPMKGHSHVYWYRQLPEEGLKFMVYLQKENIIDESGMPKERFSAEFPKEGPSILRIQQVVRGDSAAYFCASSLTDYEQYFGPGTRLTVT.